The source of this T cell receptor (beta chain) is a study of T cell repertoires in cytomegalovirus infection. TCRdb used MiXCR to reprocess the reads, holding one entry per CDR3 protein. The sample includes hundreds of thousands of distinct CDR3 sequences, 20% to 25% of them seen just once. V was pared by 6 bases and J by 3 bases, with 15 bases between. This CDR3 is built from 15 residues. Germline V gives CDR1 MNHEY, CDR2 SMNVEV (reference sequence). The receptor was derived from a human donor in good health (CMV status not recorded). Some clones in this sample may be carry-over from other donors' samples. Specimen: CD8+ T cells from PBMCs. This sequence joins TRBV27 and TRBJ2-1; D may match TRBD1 or TRBD2 (6 bases each). The CDR3 sequence: CASSLRGDIYNEQFF. The CDR3, as DNA: TGTGCCAGCAGCTTGAGGGGGGACATCTACAATGAGCAGTTCTTC.